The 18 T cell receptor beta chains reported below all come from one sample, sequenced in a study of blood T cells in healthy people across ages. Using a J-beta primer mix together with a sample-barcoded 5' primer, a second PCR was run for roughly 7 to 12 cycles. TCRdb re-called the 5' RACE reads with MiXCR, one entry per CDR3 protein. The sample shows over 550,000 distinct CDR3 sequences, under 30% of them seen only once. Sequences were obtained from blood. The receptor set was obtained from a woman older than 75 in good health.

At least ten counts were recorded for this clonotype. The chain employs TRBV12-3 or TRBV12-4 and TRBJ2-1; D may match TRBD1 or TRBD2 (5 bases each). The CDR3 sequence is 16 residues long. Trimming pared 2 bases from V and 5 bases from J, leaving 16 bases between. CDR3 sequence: CASSLHLAGGNNEQFF. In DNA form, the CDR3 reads TGTGCCAGCAGTTTACATCTGGCTGGGGGTAACAATGAGCAGTTCTTC.

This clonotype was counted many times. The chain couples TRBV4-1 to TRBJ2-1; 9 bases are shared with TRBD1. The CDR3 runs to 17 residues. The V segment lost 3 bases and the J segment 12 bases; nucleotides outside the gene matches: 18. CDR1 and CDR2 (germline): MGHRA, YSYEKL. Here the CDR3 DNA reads TGCGCCAGCAGCCAGGGAGACAGGGGGGTCGCCGGCGAAAGGCAGTTCTTC. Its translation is CASSQGDRGVAGERQFF.

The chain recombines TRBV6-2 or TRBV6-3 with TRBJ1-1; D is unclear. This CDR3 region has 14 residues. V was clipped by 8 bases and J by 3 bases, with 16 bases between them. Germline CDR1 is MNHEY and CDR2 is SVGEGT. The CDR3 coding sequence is TGTGCCAGCCGGCCAAGCGCCCCATACACTGAAGCTTTCTTT. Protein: CASRPSAPYTEAFF.

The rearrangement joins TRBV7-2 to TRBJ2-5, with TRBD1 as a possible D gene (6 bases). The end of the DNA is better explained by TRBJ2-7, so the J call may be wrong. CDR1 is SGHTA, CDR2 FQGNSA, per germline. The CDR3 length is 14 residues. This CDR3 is CASGQTQGPCEQYF. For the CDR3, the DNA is TGTGCCAGCGGCCAAACACAGGGTCCCTGCGAGCAGTACTTC.

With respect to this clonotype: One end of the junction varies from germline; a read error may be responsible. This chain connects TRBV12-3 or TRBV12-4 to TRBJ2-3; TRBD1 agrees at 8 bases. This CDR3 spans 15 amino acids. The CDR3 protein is CASSLTRGRTDMQYF. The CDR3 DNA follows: TGTGCCAGCAGTTTAACCAGGGGGCGCACAGATATGCAGTATTTT.

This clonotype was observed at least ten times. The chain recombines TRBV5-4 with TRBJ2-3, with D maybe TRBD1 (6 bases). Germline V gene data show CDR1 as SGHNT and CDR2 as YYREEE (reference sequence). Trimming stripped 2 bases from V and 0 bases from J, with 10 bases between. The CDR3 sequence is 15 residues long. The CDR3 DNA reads TGTGCCAGCAGCTTAGACAGGCGTAGCACAGATACGCAGTATTTT. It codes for CASSLDRRSTDTQYF.

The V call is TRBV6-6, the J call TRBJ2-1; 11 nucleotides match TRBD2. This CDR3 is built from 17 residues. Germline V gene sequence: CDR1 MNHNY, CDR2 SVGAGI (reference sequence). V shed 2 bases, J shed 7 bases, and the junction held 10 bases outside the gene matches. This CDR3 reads CASSYPKTSGTSNEQFF. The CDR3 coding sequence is TGTGCCAGCAGTTACCCGAAGACTAGCGGGACGAGTAATGAGCAGTTCTTC.

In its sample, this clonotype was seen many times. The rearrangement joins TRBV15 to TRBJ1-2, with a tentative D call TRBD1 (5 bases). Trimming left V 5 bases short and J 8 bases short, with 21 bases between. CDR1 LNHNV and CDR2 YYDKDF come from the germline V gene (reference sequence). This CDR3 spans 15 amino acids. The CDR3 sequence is CATSWQAPRGGGYTF. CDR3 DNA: TGTGCCACCAGCTGGCAGGCCCCCCGTGGGGGGGGCTACACCTTC. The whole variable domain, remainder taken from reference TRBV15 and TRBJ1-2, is DAMVIQNPRYQVTQFGKPVTLSCSQTLNHNVMYWYQQKSSQAPKLLFHYYDKDFNNEADTPDNFQSRRPNTSFCFLDIRSPGLGDTAMYLCATSWQAPRGGGYTFGSGTRLTVV.

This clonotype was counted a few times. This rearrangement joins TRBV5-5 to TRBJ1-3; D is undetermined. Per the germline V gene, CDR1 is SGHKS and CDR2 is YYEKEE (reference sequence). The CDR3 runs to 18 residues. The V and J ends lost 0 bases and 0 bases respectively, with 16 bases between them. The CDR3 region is CASSLVSGRGSSGNTIYF. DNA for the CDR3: TGTGCCAGCAGCTTGGTCTCGGGCAGAGGCAGCTCTGGAAACACCATATATTTT.

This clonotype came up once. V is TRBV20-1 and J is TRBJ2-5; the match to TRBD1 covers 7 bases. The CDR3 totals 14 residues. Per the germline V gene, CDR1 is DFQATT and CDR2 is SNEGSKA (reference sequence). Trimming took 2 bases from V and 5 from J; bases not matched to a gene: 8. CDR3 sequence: CSARLSGGSETQYF. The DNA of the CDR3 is TGCAGTGCTAGACTCTCAGGGGGTAGCGAGACCCAGTACTTC.

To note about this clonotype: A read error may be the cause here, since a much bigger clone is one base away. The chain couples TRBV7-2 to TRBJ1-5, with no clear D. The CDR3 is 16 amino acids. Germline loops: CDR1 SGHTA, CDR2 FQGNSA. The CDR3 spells CANSLGGVGNNQPQHF. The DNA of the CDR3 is TGTGCCAACAGCTTAGGTGGCGTCGGTAACAATCAGCCCCAGCATTTT.

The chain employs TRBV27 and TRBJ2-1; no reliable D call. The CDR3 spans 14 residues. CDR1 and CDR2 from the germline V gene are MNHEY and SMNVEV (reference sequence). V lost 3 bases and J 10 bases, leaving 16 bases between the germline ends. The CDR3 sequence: CASSFRRSSYEQFF. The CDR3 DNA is TGTGCCAGCAGTTTTCGCAGGTCTTCCTACGAGCAGTTCTTC.

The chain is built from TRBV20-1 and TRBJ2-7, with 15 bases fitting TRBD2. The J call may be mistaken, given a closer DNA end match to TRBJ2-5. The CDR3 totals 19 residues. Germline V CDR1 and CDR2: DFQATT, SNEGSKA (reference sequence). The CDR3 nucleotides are TGCAGTGCCCCCCCCGGTCGCGGACTAGCGGGGGGGCCGAACCAGACCCAGTACTTC. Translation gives CSAPPGRGLAGGPNQTQYF.

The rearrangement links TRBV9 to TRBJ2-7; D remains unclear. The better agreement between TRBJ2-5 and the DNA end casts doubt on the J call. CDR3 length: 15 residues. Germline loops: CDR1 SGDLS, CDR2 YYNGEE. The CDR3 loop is CASSANGVSMETQYF. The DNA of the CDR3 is TGTGCCAGCAGCGCCAATGGGGTATCGATGGAGACCCAGTACTTC.

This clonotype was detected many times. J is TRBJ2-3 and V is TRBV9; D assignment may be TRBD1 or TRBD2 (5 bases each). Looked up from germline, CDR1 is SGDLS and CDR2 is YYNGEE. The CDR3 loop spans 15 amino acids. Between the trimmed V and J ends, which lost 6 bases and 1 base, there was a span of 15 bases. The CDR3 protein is CASTIGDQGTDTQYF. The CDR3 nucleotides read TGTGCCAGCACCATTGGGGACCAGGGCACAGATACGCAGTATTTT.

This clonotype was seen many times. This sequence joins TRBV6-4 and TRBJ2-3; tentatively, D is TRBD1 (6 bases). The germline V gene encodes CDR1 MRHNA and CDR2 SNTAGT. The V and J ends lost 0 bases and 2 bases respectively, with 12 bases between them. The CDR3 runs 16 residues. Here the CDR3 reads CASSDSRTAITDTQYF. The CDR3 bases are TGTGCCAGCAGTGACTCGAGGACAGCAATCACAGATACGCAGTATTTT.

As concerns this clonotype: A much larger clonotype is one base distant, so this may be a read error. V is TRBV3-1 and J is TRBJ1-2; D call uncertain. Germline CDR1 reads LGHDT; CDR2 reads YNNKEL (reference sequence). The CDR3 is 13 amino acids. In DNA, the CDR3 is TGTGCCAGCAGCCAACGGGGTGACTATGACTACACCTTC. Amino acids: CASSQRGDYDYTF.

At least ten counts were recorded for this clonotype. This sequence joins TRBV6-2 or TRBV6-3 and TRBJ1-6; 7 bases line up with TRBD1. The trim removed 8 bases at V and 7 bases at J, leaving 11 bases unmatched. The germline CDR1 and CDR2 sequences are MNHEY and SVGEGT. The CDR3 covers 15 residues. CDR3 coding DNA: TGTGCCAGCTTAACGGGGACAGTCGAGAATTCACCCCTCCACTTT. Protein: CASLTGTVENSPLHF.